The rows below give T cell receptor beta chains drawn from one sample of a study of T cells expressing NK-cell markers. One entry per CDR3 protein, without DNA, is what TCRdb gives after re-calling the 5' RACE reads. This sample contains about 550,000 distinct CDR3 sequences. The sequencing input was blood T cells: a sorted CD56 or NKG2C T cell subset, CD4+ or CD8+ T cells, or bulk PBMC T cells (not recorded which). Every receptor here comes from a man between 18 and 29 years old in good health. The CDR3 runs from the conserved cysteine through the conserved F or W.

TRBV5-4	TRBJ2-1	CASSPGTRLYNEQFF
TRBV12-3/TRBV12-4	TRBJ2-4	CASSSSRTKNIQYF
TRBV4-3	TRBJ1-5	CASSQSWAGVVQPQHF
TRBV28	TRBJ1-6	CASSLAINSPLHF
TRBV5-1	TRBJ1-6	CASSIEQGGYNSPLHF
TRBV10-3	TRBJ2-1	CAITSSTDNEQFF
TRBV7-9	TRBJ2-1	CASSLGLETYNEQFF
TRBV9	TRBJ2-2	CASSVGFAEGARAGELFF
TRBV5-1	TRBJ2-3	CASSPDRGLLDTQYF
TRBV6-1	TRBJ1-5	CASSEAHGDDSNQPQHF
TRBV7-6	TRBJ2-5	CASSLAILETQYF
TRBV12-3/TRBV12-4	TRBJ1-2	CASSSGGGYGYTF
TRBV12-3/TRBV12-4	TRBJ1-3	CASSFPGRTGGNTIYF
TRBV24-1	TRBJ1-1	CATSDFGVGRAFF
TRBV5-6	TRBJ1-2	CASSKRRGNYGYTF
TRBV20-1	TRBJ2-3	CSARAGTSSADTQYF
TRBV20-1	TRBJ1-1	CSAPASNTEAFF
TRBV15	TRBJ2-3	CATSRGLTDTQYF
TRBV11-2	TRBJ2-1	CASTQVTGGVNEQFF
TRBV20-1	TRBJ2-5	CSAPPQLANQETQYF
TRBV2	TRBJ1-1	CASSEAGGSYTEAFF
TRBV2	TRBJ2-5	CASSEGMTGVETQYF
TRBV12-3/TRBV12-4	TRBJ2-1	CASTLSGSTYNEQFF
TRBV20-1	TRBJ2-1	CSANSPAHSYNEQFF
TRBV6-1	TRBJ2-3	CASFHGASGRLDTQYF
TRBV7-9	TRBJ1-2	CASSAGGAEGYTF
TRBV20-1	TRBJ1-2	CSARDLGQGTGYTF
TRBV10-3	TRBJ2-1	CAMCGGLVRYNEQFF